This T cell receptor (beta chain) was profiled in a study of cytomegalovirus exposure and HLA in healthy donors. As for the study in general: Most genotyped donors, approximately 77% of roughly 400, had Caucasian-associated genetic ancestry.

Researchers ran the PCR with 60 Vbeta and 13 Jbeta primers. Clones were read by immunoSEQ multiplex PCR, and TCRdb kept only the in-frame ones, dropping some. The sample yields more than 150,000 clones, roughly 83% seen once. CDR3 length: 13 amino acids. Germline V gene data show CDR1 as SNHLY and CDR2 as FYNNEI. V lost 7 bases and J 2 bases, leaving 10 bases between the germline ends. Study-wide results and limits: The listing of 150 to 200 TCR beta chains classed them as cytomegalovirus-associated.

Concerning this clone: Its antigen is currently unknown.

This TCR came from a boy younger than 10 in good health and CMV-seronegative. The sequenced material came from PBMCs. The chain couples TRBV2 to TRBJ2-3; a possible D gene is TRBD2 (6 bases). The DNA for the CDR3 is TGTGCCAGCACCAGGAGGGCCACAGATACGCAGTATTTT. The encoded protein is CASTRRATDTQYF.